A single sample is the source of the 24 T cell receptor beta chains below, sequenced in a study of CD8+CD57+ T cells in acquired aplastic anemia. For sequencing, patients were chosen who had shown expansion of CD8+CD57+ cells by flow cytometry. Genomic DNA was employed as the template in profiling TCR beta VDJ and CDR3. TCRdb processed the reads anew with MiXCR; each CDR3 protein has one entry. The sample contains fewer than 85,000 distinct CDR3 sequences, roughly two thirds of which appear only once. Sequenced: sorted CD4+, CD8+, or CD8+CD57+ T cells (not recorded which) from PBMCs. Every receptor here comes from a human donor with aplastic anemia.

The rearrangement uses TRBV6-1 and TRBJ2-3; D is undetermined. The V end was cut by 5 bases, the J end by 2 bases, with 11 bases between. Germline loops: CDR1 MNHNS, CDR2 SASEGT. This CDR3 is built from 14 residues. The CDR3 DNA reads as TGTGCCAGCAGTAATAGCCCGCCCACAGATACGCAGTATTTT. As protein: CASSNSPPTDTQYF.

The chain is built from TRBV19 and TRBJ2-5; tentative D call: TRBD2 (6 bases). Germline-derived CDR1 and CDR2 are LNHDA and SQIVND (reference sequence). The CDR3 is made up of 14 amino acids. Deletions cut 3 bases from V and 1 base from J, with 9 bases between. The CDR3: CASSIGGSQETQYF. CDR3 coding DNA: TGTGCCAGTAGTATTGGGGGGTCCCAAGAGACCCAGTACTTC.

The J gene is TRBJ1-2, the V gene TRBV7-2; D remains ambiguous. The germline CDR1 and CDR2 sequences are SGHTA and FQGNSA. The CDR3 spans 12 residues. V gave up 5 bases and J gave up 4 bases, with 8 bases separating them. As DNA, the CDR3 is TGTGCCAGCAGCGAAGAATTCTATGGCTACACCTTC. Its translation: CASSEEFYGYTF.

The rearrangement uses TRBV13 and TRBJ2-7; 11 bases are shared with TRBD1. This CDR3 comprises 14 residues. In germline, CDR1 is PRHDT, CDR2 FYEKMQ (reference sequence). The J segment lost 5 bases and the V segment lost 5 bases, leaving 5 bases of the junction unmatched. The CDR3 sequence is CASSGWDRGNEQYF. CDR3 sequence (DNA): TGTGCCAGCAGCGGATGGGACAGGGGGAACGAGCAGTACTTC.

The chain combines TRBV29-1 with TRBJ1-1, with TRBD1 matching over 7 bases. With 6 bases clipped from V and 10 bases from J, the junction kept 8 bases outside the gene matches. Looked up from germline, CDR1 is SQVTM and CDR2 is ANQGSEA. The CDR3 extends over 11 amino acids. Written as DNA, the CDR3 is TGCAGCGTGTACAGGGGCCACGGAGCTTTCTTT. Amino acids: CSVYRGHGAFF.

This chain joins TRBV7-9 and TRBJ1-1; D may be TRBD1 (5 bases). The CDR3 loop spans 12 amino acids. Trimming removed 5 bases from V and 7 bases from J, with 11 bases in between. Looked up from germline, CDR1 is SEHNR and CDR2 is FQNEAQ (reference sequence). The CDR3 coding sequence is TGTGCCAGCAGCCAAGGGGCCTATGAAGCTTTCTTT. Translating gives CASSQGAYEAFF. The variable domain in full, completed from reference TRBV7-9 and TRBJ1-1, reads DTGVSQNPRHKITKRGQNVTFRCDPISEHNRLYWYRQTLGQGPEFLTYFQNEAQLEKSRLLSDRFSAERPKGSFSTLEIQRTEQGDSAMYLCASSQGAYEAFFGQGTRLTVV.

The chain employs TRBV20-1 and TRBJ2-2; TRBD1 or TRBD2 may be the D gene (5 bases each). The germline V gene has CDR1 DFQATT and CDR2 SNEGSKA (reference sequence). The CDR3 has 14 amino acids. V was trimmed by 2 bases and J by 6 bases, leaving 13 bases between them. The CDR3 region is CSARFAGTAGELFF. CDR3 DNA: TGCAGTGCTAGATTTGCAGGGACCGCCGGGGAGCTGTTTTTT.

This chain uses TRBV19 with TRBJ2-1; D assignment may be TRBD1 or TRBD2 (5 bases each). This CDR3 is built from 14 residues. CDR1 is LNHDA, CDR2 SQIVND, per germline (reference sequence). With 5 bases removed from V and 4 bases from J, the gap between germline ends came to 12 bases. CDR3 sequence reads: CASSWLGEYNEQFF. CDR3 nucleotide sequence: TGTGCCAGTAGTTGGTTAGGGGAGTACAATGAGCAGTTCTTC.

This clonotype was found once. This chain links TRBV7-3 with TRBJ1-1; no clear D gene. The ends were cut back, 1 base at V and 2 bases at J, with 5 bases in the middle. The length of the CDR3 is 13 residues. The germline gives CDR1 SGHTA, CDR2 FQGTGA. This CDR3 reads CASSLNSNTEAFF. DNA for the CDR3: TGTGCCAGCAGCTTAAACTCCAACACTGAAGCTTTCTTT. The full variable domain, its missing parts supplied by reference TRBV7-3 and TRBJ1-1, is GAGVSQTPSNKVTEKGKYVELRCDPISGHTALYWYRQSLGQGPEFLIYFQGTGAADDSGLPNDRFFAVRPEGSVSTLKIQRTERGDSAVYLCASSLNSNTEAFFGQGTRLTVV.

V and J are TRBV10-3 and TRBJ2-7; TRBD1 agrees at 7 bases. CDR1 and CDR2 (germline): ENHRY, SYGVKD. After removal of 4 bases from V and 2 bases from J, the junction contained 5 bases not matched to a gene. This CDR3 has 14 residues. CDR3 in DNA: TGTGCCATCAGTGTTACGGGACAGACCTACGAGCAGTACTTC. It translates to CAISVTGQTYEQYF.

The CDR3 reads CASREGSGIQYF. The CDR3 DNA is TGTGCCAGTAGGGAGGGCAGCGGCATTCAGTACTTC. V usage is TRBV5-5 and J usage is TRBJ2-4; 7 bases match TRBD2. This CDR3 is 12 amino acids long. V shed 8 bases, J shed 9 bases, and the junction held 8 bases outside the gene matches. In germline, CDR1 is SGHKS, CDR2 YYEKEE (reference sequence).

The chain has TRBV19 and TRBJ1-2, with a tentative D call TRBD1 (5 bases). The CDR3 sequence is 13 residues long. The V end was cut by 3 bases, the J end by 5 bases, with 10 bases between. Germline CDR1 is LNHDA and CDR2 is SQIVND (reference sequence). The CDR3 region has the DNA TGTGCCAGTAGTATCGATGGGACTTATGGCTACACCTTC. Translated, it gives CASSIDGTYGYTF.

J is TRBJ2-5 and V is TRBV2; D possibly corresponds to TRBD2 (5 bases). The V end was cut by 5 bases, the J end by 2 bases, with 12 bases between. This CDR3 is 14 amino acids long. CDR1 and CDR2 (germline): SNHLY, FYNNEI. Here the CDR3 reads CASSFVGGQETQYF. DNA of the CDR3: TGTGCCAGCAGTTTCGTAGGCGGGCAAGAGACCCAGTACTTC.

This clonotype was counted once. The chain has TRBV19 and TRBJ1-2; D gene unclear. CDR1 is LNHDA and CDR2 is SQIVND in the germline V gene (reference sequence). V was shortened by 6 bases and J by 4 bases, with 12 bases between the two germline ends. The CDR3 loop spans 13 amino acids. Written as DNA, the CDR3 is TGTGCCAGTAGACTAACCGGGGTCTATGGCTACACCTTC. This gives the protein CASRLTGVYGYTF.

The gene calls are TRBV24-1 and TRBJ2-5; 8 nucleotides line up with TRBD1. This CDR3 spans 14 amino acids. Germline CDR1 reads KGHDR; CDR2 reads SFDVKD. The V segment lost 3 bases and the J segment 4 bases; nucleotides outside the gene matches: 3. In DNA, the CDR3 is TGTGCCACCAGTGATGACGGGACAGGAGAGACCCAGTACTTC. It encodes CATSDDGTGETQYF.

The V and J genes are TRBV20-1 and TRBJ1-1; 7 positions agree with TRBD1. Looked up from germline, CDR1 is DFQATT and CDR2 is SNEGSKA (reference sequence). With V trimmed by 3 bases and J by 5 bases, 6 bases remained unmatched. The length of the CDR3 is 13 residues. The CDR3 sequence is CSASYRGETEAFF. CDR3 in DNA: TGCAGTGCTAGTTACAGGGGAGAAACTGAAGCTTTCTTT.

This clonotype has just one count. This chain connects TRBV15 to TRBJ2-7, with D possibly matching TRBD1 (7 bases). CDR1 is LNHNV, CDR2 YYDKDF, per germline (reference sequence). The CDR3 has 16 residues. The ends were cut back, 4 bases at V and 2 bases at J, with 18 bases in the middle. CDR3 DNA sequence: TGTGCCACCAGCACGTCTTTGCGGGACAGCCCCTACGAGCAGTACTTC. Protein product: CATSTSLRDSPYEQYF.

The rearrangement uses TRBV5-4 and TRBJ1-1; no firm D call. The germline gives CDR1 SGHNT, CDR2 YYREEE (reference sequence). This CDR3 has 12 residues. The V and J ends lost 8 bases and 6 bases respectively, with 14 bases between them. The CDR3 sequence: CASSMVGPEAFF. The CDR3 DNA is TGTGCCAGTAGTATGGTTGGGCCTGAAGCTTTCTTT.

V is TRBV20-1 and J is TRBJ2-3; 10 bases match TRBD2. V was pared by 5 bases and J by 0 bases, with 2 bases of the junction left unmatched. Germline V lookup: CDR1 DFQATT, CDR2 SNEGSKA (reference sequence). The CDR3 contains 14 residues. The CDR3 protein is CSAEAGGSTDTQYF. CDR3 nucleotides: TGCAGTGCTGAAGCGGGGGGGAGCACAGATACGCAGTATTTT.

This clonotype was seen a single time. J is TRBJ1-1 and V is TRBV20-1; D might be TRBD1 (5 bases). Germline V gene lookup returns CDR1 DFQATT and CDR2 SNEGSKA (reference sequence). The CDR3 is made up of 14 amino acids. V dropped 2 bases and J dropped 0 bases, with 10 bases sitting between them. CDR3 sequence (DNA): TGCAGTGCTAGACTGACAGACATGAACACTGAAGCTTTCTTT. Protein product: CSARLTDMNTEAFF.

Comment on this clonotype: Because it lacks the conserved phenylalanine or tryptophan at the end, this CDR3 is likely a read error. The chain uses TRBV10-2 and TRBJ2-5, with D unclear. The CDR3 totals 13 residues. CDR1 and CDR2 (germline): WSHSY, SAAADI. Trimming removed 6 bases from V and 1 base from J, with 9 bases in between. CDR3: CASRKLAQETQYL. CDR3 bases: TGCGCCAGCAGGAAGTTAGCCCAAGAGACCCAGTACCTC.

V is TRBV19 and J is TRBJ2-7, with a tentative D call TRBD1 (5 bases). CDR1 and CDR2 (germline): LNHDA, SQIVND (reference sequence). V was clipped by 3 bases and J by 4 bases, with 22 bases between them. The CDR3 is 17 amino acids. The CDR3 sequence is CASSMGSDSTIPYEQYF. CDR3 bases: TGTGCCAGTAGTATGGGTTCCGACAGCACCATCCCTTACGAGCAGTACTTC.

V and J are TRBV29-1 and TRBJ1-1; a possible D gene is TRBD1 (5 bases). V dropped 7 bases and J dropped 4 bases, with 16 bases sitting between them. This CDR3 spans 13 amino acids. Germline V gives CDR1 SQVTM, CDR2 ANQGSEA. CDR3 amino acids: CSAGQGEGTEAFF. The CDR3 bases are TGCAGCGCTGGTCAGGGAGAGGGCACTGAAGCTTTCTTT.

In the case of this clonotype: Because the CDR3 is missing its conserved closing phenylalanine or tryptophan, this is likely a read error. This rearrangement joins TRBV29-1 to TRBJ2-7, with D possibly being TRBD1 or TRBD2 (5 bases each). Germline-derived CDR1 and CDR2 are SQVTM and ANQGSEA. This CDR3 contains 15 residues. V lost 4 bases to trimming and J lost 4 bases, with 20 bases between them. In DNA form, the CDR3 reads TGCAGCGTTGGGGACCCAAGGACAACGAGATACGAGCAGTACCTC. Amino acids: CSVGDPRTTRYEQYL.